Listed below are T cell receptor beta chains from one sample, sequenced in a study of vaccination and CD4 T cells after COVID-19. MiXCR, run by TCRdb on the PCR reads, gives a single entry per CDR3 protein. The sample holds some 20,000 distinct CDR3 sequences, around 29% seen once. The antigens these receptors bind are not known. The sample was cultured CD4+ T cells from blood. The receptors shown here come from a human donor with COVID-19. Both conserved end residues are part of each CDR3. A D gene is named only where the DNA matches it firmly. Some rows mark clone size as missing; the rest say once, few, many or name a class of expanded clone.

d_call j_call cdr3_length v_call clone_size cdr3_nt cdr3_aa
- TRBJ1-5 13 TRBV19 - TGTGCCAGTAGGGACAGAAGCAATCAGCCCCAGCATTTT CASRDRSNQPQHF
TRBD1 TRBJ1-5 19 TRBV24-1 - TGTGCCACCAGTGATTCACGGCCCGGGACAGGGAACAGCAATCAGCCCCAGCATTTT CATSDSRPGTGNSNQPQHF
- TRBJ2-4 14 TRBV15 few TGTGCCACCAGCGAGCCCCCCGTTTCCCCCATTCAGTACTTC CATSEPPVSPIQYF
- TRBJ1-2 15 TRBV6-1 few TGTGCCAGCAGCCTGGAAGGTTCAGCTAACTATGGCTACACCTTC CASSLEGSANYGYTF
- TRBJ1-2 12 TRBV7-2 - TGTGCCAGCAGCTCCGATACCGATGGCTACACCTTC CASSSDTDGYTF
- TRBJ1-5 13 TRBV9 once TGTGCCAGCAGCTTACAGGTGGATCAGCCCCAGCATTTT CASSLQVDQPQHF
- TRBJ2-7 15 TRBV20-1 once TGCAGTGCTAGAGATTTCGAGGGCCAATCCTACGAGCAGTACTTC CSARDFEGQSYEQYF
- TRBJ1-2 14 TRBV25-1 - TGTGCCAGCAGGGGGCAGGGCCCTCTGCGTGGCTACACCTTC CASRGQGPLRGYTF
- TRBJ2-2 15 TRBV6-5 few TGTGCCAGCAGTTACGAGGGGAGTAGGTCCGGGGAGCTGTTTTTT CASSYEGSRSGELFF
TRBD1 TRBJ2-7 16 TRBV20-1 - TGCAGTGTCCAAGTATCGGCACAGGGGACCCCCTACGAGCAGTACTTC CSVQVSAQGTPYEQYF
TRBD1 TRBJ2-1 17 TRBV4-1 - TGCGCCAGCAGCCAAGAGGGGACAGGGTTCTCCTACAATGAGCAGTTCTTC CASSQEGTGFSYNEQFF
- TRBJ1-1 15 TRBV7-2 few TGTGCCAGCAGCCCCGACGGGGGAACGGGGACTGAAGCTTTCTTT CASSPDGGTGTEAFF
TRBD1 TRBJ2-5 16 TRBV7-6 - TGTGCCAGCAGCCCCCGGGGACAGGGGCTACAAGAGACCCAGTACTTC CASSPRGQGLQETQYF
TRBD2 TRBJ2-3 17 TRBV7-9 few TGTGCCAGCAGCTTTGGTGTTCGGGGGGAGAGCACAGATACGCAGTATTTT CASSFGVRGESTDTQYF
TRBD2 TRBJ2-3 16 TRBV6-4 once TGTGCCAGCAGTGAGGAAGCGGGGGGGCCCACAGATACGCAGTATTTT CASSEEAGGPTDTQYF
- TRBJ1-1 15 TRBV7-9 few TGTGCCAGCAGCCCTAAACACAGGGTTGGGACTGAAGCTTTCTTT CASSPKHRVGTEAFF
- TRBJ2-7 13 TRBV21-1 - TGTGCCAGCACGGACAGGGGGTCCTACGAGCAGTACTTC CASTDRGSYEQYF
- TRBJ2-2 14 TRBV7-6 - TGTGCCAGCAGCTCCGCGGAAAACACCGGGGAGCTGTTTTTT CASSSAENTGELFF
- TRBJ1-2 15 TRBV21-1 few TGTGCCAGCAGCAATGACAGGGAGTATCAGAATGGCTACACCTTC CASSNDREYQNGYTF
- TRBJ2-4 13 TRBV20-1 - TGCAGTGCTAGCCCGGGAGCCAAAAACATTCAGTACTTC CSASPGAKNIQYF
TRBD2 TRBJ2-3 13 TRBV6-1 few TGTGCCTCTAGCGGGGGTAGCACAGATACGCAGTATTTT CASSGGSTDTQYF
- TRBJ1-6 16 TRBV11-1 - TGTGCCAGCAGCCCGGCAACAGGGACCTATAATTCACCCCTCCACTTT CASSPATGTYNSPLHF
- TRBJ2-1 14 TRBV6-5 few TGTGCCAGCAGTTACGGTCAAGGCAGCAATGAGCAGTTCTTC CASSYGQGSNEQFF
- TRBJ2-5 11 TRBV28 - TGTTCTACCAGGGGGGAGGGGACCCAGTACTTC CSTRGEGTQYF
- TRBJ1-2 15 TRBV19 - TGTGCCAGTAGTATAGAAGCACGGAGGCTGGATGGCTACACCTTC CASSIEARRLDGYTF
- TRBJ1-3 14 TRBV2 - TGTGCCAGCAGTGGGGGCAACTCTGGAAACACCATATATTTT CASSGGNSGNTIYF
TRBD1 TRBJ1-2 15 TRBV11-2 medium-sized TGTGCCAGCAGCCCCCGGATGAGACAGGGCTATGGCTACACCTTC CASSPRMRQGYGYTF
TRBD1 TRBJ1-2 14 TRBV12-3/TRBV12-4 - TGTGCCAGCAGTTTGGCCGGGACAGTCTATGGCTACACCTTC CASSLAGTVYGYTF
- TRBJ2-7 14 TRBV6-1 - TGTGCCAGCAGTCGACAGGCAGGATCCTACGAGCAGTACTTC CASSRQAGSYEQYF
TRBD2 TRBJ2-5 17 TRBV24-1 few TGTGCCACCTCGCCGGGACTAGCGGGGGCCTTCCAAGAGACCCAGTACTTC CATSPGLAGAFQETQYF
- TRBJ2-7 13 TRBV7-9 few TGTGCCAGCAGCCGAAGGACAGCCTACGAGCAGTACTTC CASSRRTAYEQYF
- TRBJ1-5 16 TRBV27 medium-sized TGTGCCAGCAGTTTTTATTCCAGGGCCGGCAATCAGCCCCAGCATTTT CASSFYSRAGNQPQHF